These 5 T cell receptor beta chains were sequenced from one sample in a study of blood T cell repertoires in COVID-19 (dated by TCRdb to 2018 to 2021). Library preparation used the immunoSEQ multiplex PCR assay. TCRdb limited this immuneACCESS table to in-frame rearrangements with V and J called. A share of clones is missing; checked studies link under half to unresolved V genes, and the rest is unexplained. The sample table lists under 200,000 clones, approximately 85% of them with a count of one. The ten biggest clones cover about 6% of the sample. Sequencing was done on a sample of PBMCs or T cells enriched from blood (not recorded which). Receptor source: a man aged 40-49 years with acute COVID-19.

The CDR3 DNA reads as TGCAGTGCTAGTGGGTTAAGCGGGAGAGATACCGGGGAGCTGTTTTTT. It translates to CSASGLSGRDTGELFF. The chain recombines TRBV20-1 with TRBJ2-2, with 8 bases identical to TRBD2. This CDR3 has 16 residues. The ends lost 3 bases at V and 5 bases at J; junction bases unmatched: 11. Germline loops: CDR1 DFQATT, CDR2 SNEGSKA (reference sequence).

CDR3 nucleotides: TGTGCCAGCAGCCAAGGCGGACAGGGGGGCAAGACCCAGTACTTC. Protein sequence: CASSQGGQGGKTQYF. The chain uses TRBV7-3 and TRBJ2-5, with 10 bases lining up with TRBD1. Germline CDR1 reads SGHTA; CDR2 reads FQGTGA. V shed 5 bases and J 6 bases; nucleotides not matched to a gene: 9. CDR3 length: 15 residues.

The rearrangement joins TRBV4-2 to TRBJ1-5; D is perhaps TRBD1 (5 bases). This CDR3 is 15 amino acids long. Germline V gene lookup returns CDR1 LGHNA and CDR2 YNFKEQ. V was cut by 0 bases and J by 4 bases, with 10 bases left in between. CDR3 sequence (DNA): TGTGCCAGCAGCCAAGATCTAGGACAAAATCAGCCCCAGCATTTT. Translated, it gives CASSQDLGQNQPQHF.

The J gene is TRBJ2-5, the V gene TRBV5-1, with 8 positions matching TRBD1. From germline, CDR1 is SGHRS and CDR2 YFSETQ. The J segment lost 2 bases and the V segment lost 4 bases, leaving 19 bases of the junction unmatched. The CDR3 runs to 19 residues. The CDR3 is CASSDGQGWVLERQETQYF. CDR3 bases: TGCGCCAGCAGCGACGGACAGGGTTGGGTTCTAGAACGACAAGAGACCCAGTACTTC.

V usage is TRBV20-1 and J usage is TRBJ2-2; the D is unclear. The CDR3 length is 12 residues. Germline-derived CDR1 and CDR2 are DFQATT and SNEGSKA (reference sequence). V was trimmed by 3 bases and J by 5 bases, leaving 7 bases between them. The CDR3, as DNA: TGCAGTGCTAGTGTTCCGACCGGGGAGCTGTTTTTT. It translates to CSASVPTGELFF.